The clone carrying this TCR beta chain has only a few counts. Its antigen remains unidentified. The data originate from a study of T cell repertoires in cytomegalovirus infection. In the study overall: Public TCR beta signature analysis indicated the presence of both CMV infection and matching HLA type.

V shed 1 base and J shed 4 bases, with 10 bases lying between them. Germline CDR1 is SEHNR and CDR2 is FQNEAQ (reference sequence). The CDR3 extends over 15 amino acids. Study-wide results and caveats: Carriers of CMV and the relevant HLA type were discriminated by public TCR beta frequency.

TCRdb reanalysed the reads using MiXCR and keeps one entry per CDR3 protein. The sample contains fewer than 550,000 distinct CDR3 sequences, more than 20% of which appear only once. The gene calls are TRBV7-9 and TRBJ2-2; D remains unclear. The sequence was collected from a human donor in good health (CMV status not recorded). Some clones in this sample may be carry-over from other donors' samples. Sequenced: PBMCs. CDR3 region: CASSLGSQITGELFF. The CDR3 nucleotides are TGTGCCAGCAGCTTAGGGAGTCAAATCACCGGGGAGCTGTTTTTT. The full variable domain, its missing parts supplied by reference TRBV7-9 and TRBJ2-2, is DTGVSQNPRHKITKRGQNVTFRCDPISEHNRLYWYRQTLGQGPEFLTYFQNEAQLEKSRLLSDRFSAERPKGSFSTLEIQRTEQGDSAMYLCASSLGSQITGELFFGEGSRLTVL.